Listed below are T cell receptor beta chains from one sample, sequenced in a study of T cell responses to AZD1222 COVID-19 vaccine. The protocol was immunoSEQ multiplex PCR, while the TCRdb copy is restricted to in-frame clones and leaves out a portion. The sample has some 190,000 clones; 85% to 90% are singletons. The source was peripheral blood, collected on day 0 of AZD1222 vaccination. The receptors were sampled from an adult in good health. Each CDR3 is given with its conserved first and last residue. A D gene is named only where the DNA matches it firmly. Part of the rows lack a size; the others show once, few, many or a class for expanded clones.

j_call d_call clone_size v_call cdr3_aa cdr3_nt
TRBJ1-5 . . TRBV2 CASTRESTNQPQHF TGTGCCAGCACTAGGGAGTCTACCAATCAGCCCCAGCATTTT
TRBJ1-6 TRBD1 . TRBV7-9 CASSYRDSFPLHF TGTGCCAGCAGCTATCGGGACAGCTTTCCCCTCCACTTT
TRBJ2-2 TRBD1 . TRBV4-1 CASSQADRRTGELFF TGCGCCAGCAGCCAAGCGGACAGGCGTACCGGGGAGCTGTTTTTT
TRBJ1-2 . . TRBV28 CASSLSVGGPNYGYTF TGTGCCAGCAGTTTAAGTGTGGGAGGTCCTAACTATGGCTACACCTTC
TRBJ2-2 . once TRBV6-6 CASSFSGELFF TGTGCCAGCAGTTTCAGCGGGGAGCTGTTTTTT
TRBJ2-1 TRBD2 . TRBV11-2 CASSFLAGGNNEQFF TGTGCCAGCAGCTTTCTAGCGGGGGGGAACAATGAGCAGTTCTTC
TRBJ2-5 TRBD1 once TRBV10-1 CASSESGQGTETQYF TGCGCCAGCAGTGAGTCCGGACAGGGTACGGAGACCCAGTACTTC
TRBJ1-1 . . TRBV19 CASSAGWVVAFF TGTGCCAGTAGTGCCGGTTGGGTCGTAGCTTTCTTT
TRBJ2-3 . many TRBV7-9 CASSPPRGTSTDTQYF TGTGCCAGCAGCCCCCCTCGGGGTACTAGCACAGATACGCAGTATTTT
TRBJ2-3 . . TRBV11-2 CASSLLPGANTDTQYF TGTGCCAGCAGTCTCCTACCTGGGGCAAACACAGATACGCAGTATTTT
TRBJ2-7 . . TRBV28 CASSSGRSSYEQYF TGTGCCAGCAGTTCGGGCAGGAGCTCCTACGAGCAGTACTTC
TRBJ1-4 . . TRBV19 CASSMTGDSGKLFF TGTGCCAGTAGTATGACGGGGGACTCAGGAAAACTGTTTTTT
TRBJ1-1 TRBD1 . TRBV30 CAWARDRNTEAFF TGTGCCTGGGCCCGGGACAGGAACACTGAAGCTTTCTTT
TRBJ1-4 . . TRBV2 CASSDSGGEKLFF TGTGCCAGCAGTGACTCCGGGGGTGAAAAACTGTTTTTT
TRBJ2-1 . . TRBV5-1 CASSWGDSSYNEQFF TGCGCCAGCAGCTGGGGGGACTCCTCCTACAATGAGCAGTTCTTC